This T cell receptor beta chain was sequenced for a study of T cells in tumors after PD-1 blockade. Across the study: Prior checkpoint blockade, systemic immunosuppressant use, or anti-cancer therapy within 4 weeks excluded patients. Blood samples averaged around 100,000 templates (range about 24,679-260,000) and over 35,000 unique clonotypes. Study findings and constraints: Peripheral recruitment is suggested, as some novel exhausted tumor clones were in pre-treatment blood.

In the case of this clone: Its cognate antigen is unknown.

The method was immunoSEQ multiplex PCR; TCRdb's version includes in-frame clones alone and lacks a portion of them. The sample carries about 33,000 clones, 78% recorded once. The TCR originated in a human donor with basal cell carcinoma. Sample: PBMCs, taken before anti-PD-1 treatment.

The CDR3 sequence: CATSRDLAGGSYNEQFF. CDR3 in DNA: TGTGCCACCAGCAGAGATCTAGCGGGGGGGTCCTACAATGAGCAGTTCTTC. The rearrangement joins TRBV15 to TRBJ2-1; 12 bases align to TRBD2. Germline CDR1 LNHNV, CDR2 YYDKDF (reference sequence). There are 17 residues in the CDR3. Trimming at V came to 0 bases and at J to 1 base, leaving 1 base not matched to a gene.